This T cell receptor (beta chain) was sequenced in a study of T cell responses to AZD1222 COVID-19 vaccine. Study as a whole: Pooling of second doses given at about 4 or about 12 weeks was done. Study results and caveats: In the spike-specific TCR repertoire, nearly half reportedly target unmutated variant regions.

CDR1 is SGHRS and CDR2 is YFSETQ in the germline V gene. The CDR3 totals 16 residues. Trimming shortened V by 0 bases and J by 0 bases, and 10 bases separated the two germline ends. The method was immunoSEQ multiplex PCR; TCRdb's version includes in-frame clones alone and lacks a portion of them. The data contain around 150,000 clones, approximately 94% of them singletons. In regard to this clone: Its antigen is undetermined.

The specimen was peripheral blood, collected on day 0 of AZD1222 vaccination. The clonotype originates from an adult in good health. V is TRBV5-1 and J is TRBJ2-1; either TRBD1 or TRBD2 may fit D (5 bases each). This CDR3 reads CASSLAAGSSYNEQFF. CDR3 in DNA: TGCGCCAGCAGCTTGGCGGCAGGGAGCTCCTACAATGAGCAGTTCTTC.